The T cell receptor beta chain under discussion was sequenced for a study of T cell responses to AZD1222 COVID-19 vaccine. Regarding the study as a whole: Spike-specific TCR depth and breadth grew after two AZD1222 doses. Baseline seropositivity characterized only six AZD1222 recipients. Donors were chiefly white British, with a greater number of females, and clonal diversity was perhaps underestimated.

Sequenced by immunoSEQ multiplex PCR; TCRdb stores in-frame clones only, minus some. The profile shows under 150,000 clones, roughly 92% of them singletons. In the case of this clone: Its antigen is undetermined.

The length of the CDR3 is 16 residues. From germline, CDR1 is SGHRS and CDR2 YFSETQ. With 3 bases removed from V and 0 bases from J, the gap between germline ends came to 16 bases. Second-dose intervals near 4 or 12 weeks were combined. The receptor comes from an adult who received the AZD1222 COVID-19 vaccine. The V call is TRBV5-1, the J call TRBJ2-7; D may be TRBD1 (5 bases). The specimen was peripheral blood, collected 28 days after the second AZD1222 dose. The CDR3 here is CASSSPARVTSYEQYV. The CDR3 coding sequence is TGCGCCAGCAGCTCCCCGGCCAGGGTGACCTCCTACGAGCAGTACGTC.